What follows describes a single TCR beta chain. The antigen remains undetermined. Germline CDR1 SGHNT, CDR2 YENEEA. The CDR3 has 13 residues. Trimming shortened V by 0 bases and J by 6 bases, and 9 bases separated the two germline ends. As processed by the authors: In papillary thyroid cancer, a distant-metastasis classifier was built using CDR3 differences across clinicopathological groups. Using MiXCR, TCRdb reanalyzed the PCR reads. V and J calls and clone size were set by TCRdb, not the authors. The data show 25,000 to 35,000 clones, more than 20% seen once. This sample is drawn from a study of metastatic and nonmetastatic thyroid tumors. Looking at the study overall: Repertoire comparison spanned blood and tumor or nodule tissue of malignant and benign thyroid patients.

General study results and limits: Reportedly, malignant thyroid tumors had significantly higher TCR beta diversity than benign nodules, in blood and tumor.

Treatment of any kind had been given to no patient before thyroid surgery. The clonotype was recovered from a female donor with papillary thyroid cancer or a benign thyroid nodule (not recorded which). Some clones in this sample may be carry-over from other donors' samples. The chain links TRBV11-3 to TRBJ2-7; tentative D call: TRBD1 (5 bases). Sequencing was performed on blood. CDR3 sequence (DNA): TGTGCCAGCAGCTTAGATAGGGGTGGCGAGCAGTACTTC. Residues: CASSLDRGGEQYF. The full variable domain, in which reference TRBV11-3 and TRBJ2-7 provide the parts outside the CDR3, is EAGVVQSPRYKIIEKKQPVAFWCNPISGHNTLYWYLQNLGQGPELLIRYENEEAVDDSQLPKDRFSAERLKGVDSTLKIQPAELGDSAVYLCASSLDRGGEQYFGPGTRLTVT.